This TCR beta chain was captured in a study of cytomegalovirus exposure and HLA in healthy donors. Study results and caveats: The listing of 150 to 200 TCR beta chains classed them as cytomegalovirus-associated. In an earlier analysis, in approximately 630 donors, most V segments appeared productive either ~87% or ~30% of the time.

A note on this clone: Its antigen remains unidentified.

The PCR employed 60 Vbeta primers together with 13 Jbeta primers. Profiling relied on immunoSEQ multiplex PCR, and the TCRdb table lists in-frame clones only, not all of them. Of some 120,000 clones listed, roughly 82% were seen once; the top ten hold approximately 13%. CDR3 length: 16 amino acids. The germline V gene has CDR1 SGHKS and CDR2 YYEKEE (reference sequence). V shed 0 bases and J 0 bases; nucleotides not matched to a gene: 2. The gene calls are TRBV5-5 and TRBJ2-7, with TRBD2 identical over 11 bases. The sequenced material came from PBMCs. The TCR originated in a woman aged 60-75 years in good health and CMV-seropositive. This CDR3 is CASSLELAGASYEQYF. Here the CDR3 DNA reads TGTGCCAGCAGCTTGGAACTAGCGGGGGCCTCCTACGAGCAGTACTTC.